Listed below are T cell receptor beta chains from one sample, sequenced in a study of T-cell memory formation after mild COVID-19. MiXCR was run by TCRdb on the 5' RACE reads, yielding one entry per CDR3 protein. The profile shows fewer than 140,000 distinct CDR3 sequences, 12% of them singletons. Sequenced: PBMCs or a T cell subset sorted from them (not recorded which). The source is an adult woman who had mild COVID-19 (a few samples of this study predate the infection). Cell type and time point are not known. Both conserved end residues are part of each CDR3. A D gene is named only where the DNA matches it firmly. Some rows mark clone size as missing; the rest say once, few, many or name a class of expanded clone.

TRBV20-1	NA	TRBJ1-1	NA	CSARLVGREAFF	TGCAGTGCTAGATTGGTGGGTCGTGAAGCTTTCTTT
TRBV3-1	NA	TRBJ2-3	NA	CASSQVNGDTQYF	TGTGCCAGCAGCCAAGTCAATGGGGATACGCAGTATTTT
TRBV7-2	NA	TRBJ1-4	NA	CASSLEWGSGEKLFF	TGTGCCAGCAGCTTAGAATGGGGATCAGGTGAAAAACTGTTTTTT
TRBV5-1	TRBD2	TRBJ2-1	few	CASSPATSGSIHEQFF	TGCGCCAGCAGCCCCGCAACTAGCGGGAGTATACATGAGCAGTTCTTC
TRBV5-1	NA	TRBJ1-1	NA	CASSLESYTEAFF	TGCGCCAGCAGCTTGGAGTCCTACACTGAAGCTTTCTTT
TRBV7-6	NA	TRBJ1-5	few	CASSQTGEGQPQHF	TGTGCCAGCAGCCAGACCGGGGAAGGTCAGCCCCAGCATTTT
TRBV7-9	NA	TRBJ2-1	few	CATTGLRNEQFF	TGTGCCACAACGGGCCTGCGGAATGAGCAGTTCTTC
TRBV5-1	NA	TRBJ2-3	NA	CASSLEGYSTDTQYF	TGCGCCAGCAGCTTGGAAGGTTATAGCACAGATACGCAGTATTTT
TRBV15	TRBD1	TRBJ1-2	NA	CATREGANGYTF	TGTGCCACCAGAGAGGGGGCGAATGGCTACACCTTC
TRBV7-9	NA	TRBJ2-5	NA	CASSLALGREETQYF	TGTGCCAGCAGCTTAGCCCTAGGGCGGGAAGAGACCCAGTACTTC
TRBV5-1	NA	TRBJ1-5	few	CASSLAGDSNQPQHF	TGCGCCAGCAGCTTGGCCGGGGATAGCAATCAGCCCCAGCATTTT
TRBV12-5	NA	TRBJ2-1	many	CASGPGQGMYNEQFF	TGTGCTAGTGGCCCGGGACAAGGGATGTACAATGAGCAGTTCTTC
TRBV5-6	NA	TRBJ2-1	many	CASSLDRDSYNEQFF	TGTGCCAGCAGCTTGGACCGGGACTCCTACAATGAGCAGTTCTTC
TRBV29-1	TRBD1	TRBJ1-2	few	CSVGQGAGYGYTF	TGCAGCGTCGGACAGGGGGCGGGCTATGGCTACACCTTC
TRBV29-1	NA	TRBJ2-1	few	CSAIQTGLRNEQFF	TGCAGCGCCATACAGACTGGCCTGAGGAATGAGCAGTTCTTC